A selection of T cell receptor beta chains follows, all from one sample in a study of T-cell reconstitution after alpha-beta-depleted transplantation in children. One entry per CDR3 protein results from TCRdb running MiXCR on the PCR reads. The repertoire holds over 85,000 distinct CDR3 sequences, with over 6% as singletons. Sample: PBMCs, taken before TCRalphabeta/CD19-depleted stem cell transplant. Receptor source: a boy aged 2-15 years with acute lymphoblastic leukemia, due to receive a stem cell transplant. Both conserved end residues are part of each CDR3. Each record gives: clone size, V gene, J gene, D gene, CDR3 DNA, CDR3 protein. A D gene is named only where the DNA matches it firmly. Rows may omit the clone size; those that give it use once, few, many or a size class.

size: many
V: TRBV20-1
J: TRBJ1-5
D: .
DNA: TGCAGTTGCCGGACGGGGGGCTATAGCAATCAGCCCCAGCATTTT
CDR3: CSCRTGGYSNQPQHF

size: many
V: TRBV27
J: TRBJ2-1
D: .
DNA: TGTGCCAGCAGCTCCAGAAATGAGCAGTTCTTC
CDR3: CASSSRNEQFF

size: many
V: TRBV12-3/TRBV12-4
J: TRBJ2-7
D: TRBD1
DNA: TGTGCCAGCAGCCCCGAGACAGGGGGTAGCTTCGAGCAGTACTTC
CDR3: CASSPETGGSFEQYF

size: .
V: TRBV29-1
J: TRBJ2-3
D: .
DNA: TGCAGCGGGAGATGGACAAGTCAGTATTTT
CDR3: CSGRWTSQYF

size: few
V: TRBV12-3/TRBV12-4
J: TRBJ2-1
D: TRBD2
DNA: TGTGCCAGCAGTCTAGCGGGGGCCCCCTACAATGAGCAGTTCTTC
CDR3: CASSLAGAPYNEQFF

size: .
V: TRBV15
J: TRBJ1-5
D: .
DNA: TGTGCCACCAGCAGAGATATGGCGAATCAGCCCCAGCATTTT
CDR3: CATSRDMANQPQHF

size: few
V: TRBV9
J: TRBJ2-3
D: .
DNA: TGTGCCAGCAGCCTTCTCGGGAGCGATCAAACTAGCACAGATACTCAGTATTTT
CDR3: CASSLLGSDQTSTDTQYF

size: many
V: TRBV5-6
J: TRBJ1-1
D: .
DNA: TGTGCCAGCAGATCAGTTGCAAACACTGAAGCTTTCTTT
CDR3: CASRSVANTEAFF

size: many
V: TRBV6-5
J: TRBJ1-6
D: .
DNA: TGTGCCAGCAGTCCCCCCGGGACGGTGGAGAATTCACCCCTCCACTTT
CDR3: CASSPPGTVENSPLHF

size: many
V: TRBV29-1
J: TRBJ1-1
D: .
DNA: TGCAGCGTTGACCCCACTGAAGCTTTCTTT
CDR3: CSVDPTEAFF

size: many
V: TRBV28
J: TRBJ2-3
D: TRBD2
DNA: TGTGCCAGCAGTTGGGGGGGTGCAGGAGATACGCAGTATTTT
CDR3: CASSWGGAGDTQYF

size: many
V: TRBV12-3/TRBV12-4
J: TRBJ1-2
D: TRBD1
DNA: TGTGCCAGCAGTTTTCCCTCAGGGGGCAGCTATGGCTACACCTTC
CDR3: CASSFPSGGSYGYTF

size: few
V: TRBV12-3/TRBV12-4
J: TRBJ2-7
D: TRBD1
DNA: TGTGCCAGCAGTTGGGGGGGACAGGGCTACGAGCAGTACTTC
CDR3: CASSWGGQGYEQYF

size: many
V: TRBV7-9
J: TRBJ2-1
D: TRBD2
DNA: TGTGCCAGCAGCCCGAGGACTAGCGGGGCGTTCAATGAGCAGTTCTTC
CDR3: CASSPRTSGAFNEQFF

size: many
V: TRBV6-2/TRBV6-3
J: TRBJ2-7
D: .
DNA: TGTGCCAGCAGTTATATCAAACTAGACGAGCAGTACTTC
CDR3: CASSYIKLDEQYF

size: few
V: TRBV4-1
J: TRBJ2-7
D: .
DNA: TGCGCCAGCAGCAAGGCAGGGCACGAGCAGTACTTC
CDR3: CASSKAGHEQYF

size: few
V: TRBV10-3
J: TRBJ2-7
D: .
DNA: TGTGCCACGGGGAGAGGGACCTACGAGCAGTACTTC
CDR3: CATGRGTYEQYF

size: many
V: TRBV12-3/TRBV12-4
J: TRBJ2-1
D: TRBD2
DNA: TGTGCCAGCAGGGAAACTAGCGGCCACTGGGAGCAGTTCTTC
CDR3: CASRETSGHWEQFF

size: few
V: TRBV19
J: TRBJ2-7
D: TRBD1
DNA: TGTGCCAGTAGATCACGGGACAGCTCCTACGAGCAGTACTTC
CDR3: CASRSRDSSYEQYF

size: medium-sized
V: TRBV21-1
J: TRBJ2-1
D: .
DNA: TGTGCCAGCAGCAATGCGCCTAGCGGGCTTTTGTCGAGCTCCTACAATGAGCAGTTCTTC
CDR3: CASSNAPSGLLSSSYNEQFF

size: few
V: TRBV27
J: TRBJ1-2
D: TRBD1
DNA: TGTGCCAGCAGTTTACGCAGGGGGGTTGGGGGCTACACCTTC
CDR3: CASSLRRGVGGYTF

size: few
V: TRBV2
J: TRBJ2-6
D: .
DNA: TGTGCCAGCAGTGAAGCGCTTGGTGGGGCCAACGTCCTGACTTTC
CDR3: CASSEALGGANVLTF

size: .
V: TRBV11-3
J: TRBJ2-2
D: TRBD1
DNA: TGTGCCAGCAGCCCAGGACAGGGTCCGACCGGGGAGCTGTTTTTT
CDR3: CASSPGQGPTGELFF

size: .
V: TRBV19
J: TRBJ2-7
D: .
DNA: TGTGCCAGTAGTATCGCAGGACCGGTCTACGAGCAGTACTTC
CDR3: CASSIAGPVYEQYF

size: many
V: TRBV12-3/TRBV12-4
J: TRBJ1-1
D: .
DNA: TGTGCCAGCAGTTCCCGGGGGGCAGGGAACACTGAAGCTTTCTTT
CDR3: CASSSRGAGNTEAFF

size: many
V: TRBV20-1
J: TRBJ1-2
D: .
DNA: TGCAGTGCTAGAGAGACCGGGGGCGCCAATGGCTACACCTTC
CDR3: CSARETGGANGYTF

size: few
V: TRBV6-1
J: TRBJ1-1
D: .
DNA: TGTGCCAGCAGTGCGGACAGAATGAACACTGAAGCTTTCTTT
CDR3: CASSADRMNTEAFF

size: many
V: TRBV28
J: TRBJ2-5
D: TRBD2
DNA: TGTGCCAGCAGTCCAAGGGGTAGTCCTAGCGGCCGGGGCTACCAGTACTTC
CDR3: CASSPRGSPSGRGYQYF

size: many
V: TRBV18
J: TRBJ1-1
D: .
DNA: TGTGCCAGCTCACAACTTCTGGACACTGAAGCTTTCTTT
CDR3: CASSQLLDTEAFF

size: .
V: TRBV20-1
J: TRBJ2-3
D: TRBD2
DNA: TGCAGTGCGAGGACTAGCGAAGATACGCAGTATTTT
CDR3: CSARTSEDTQYF

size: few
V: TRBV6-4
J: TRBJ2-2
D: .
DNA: TGTGCCAGCAGTGACTCTGCAGAGAACACCGGGGAGCTGTTTTTT
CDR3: CASSDSAENTGELFF

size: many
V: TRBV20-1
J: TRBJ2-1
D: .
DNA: TGCAGTGCTAGAGATCTGGTAGGAGGTATTTATGAGCAGTTCTTC
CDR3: CSARDLVGGIYEQFF

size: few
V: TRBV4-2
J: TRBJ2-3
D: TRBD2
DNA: TGTGCCAGCGGCCCTGGACTAGGTGACACAGATACGCAGTATTTT
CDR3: CASGPGLGDTDTQYF

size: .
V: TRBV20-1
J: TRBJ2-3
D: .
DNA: TGCAGTGCTAGACCCGGCCAGGGTACGCAGTATTTT
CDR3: CSARPGQGTQYF

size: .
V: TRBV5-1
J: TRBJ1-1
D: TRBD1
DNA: TGCGCCAGCAGCTTGCCCGGACAGGGGGAGGCTGAAGCTTTCTTT
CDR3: CASSLPGQGEAEAFF

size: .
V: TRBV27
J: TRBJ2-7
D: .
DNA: TGTGCCAGCAGTTTCCGGACAACCGGGAGATTCTACGAGCAGTACTTC
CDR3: CASSFRTTGRFYEQYF

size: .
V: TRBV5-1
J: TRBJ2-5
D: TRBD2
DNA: TGCGCCAGCAGCTCTTATAGCGGGGCTGAGACCCAGTACTTC
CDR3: CASSSYSGAETQYF

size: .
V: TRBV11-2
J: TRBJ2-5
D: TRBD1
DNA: TGTGCCAGCAGCATACCCGGGACAGTCGAGACCCAGTACTTC
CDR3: CASSIPGTVETQYF

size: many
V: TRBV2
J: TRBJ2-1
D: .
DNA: TGTGCCTCGGGAATCGGTTACAATGAGCAGTTCTTC
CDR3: CASGIGYNEQFF

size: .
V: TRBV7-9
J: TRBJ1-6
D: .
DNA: TGTGCCAGCAGCAGGGACTATCACCCCCTCCACTTT
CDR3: CASSRDYHPLHF

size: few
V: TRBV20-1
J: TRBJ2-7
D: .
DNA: TGCAGTGCTAGGGACCCTCGCTCCTACGAGCAGTACTTC
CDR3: CSARDPRSYEQYF

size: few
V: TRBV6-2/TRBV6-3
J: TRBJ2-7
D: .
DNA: TGTGCCAGCAGTTACTCATCCGGGCACTACTCCTACGAGCAGTACTTC
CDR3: CASSYSSGHYSYEQYF

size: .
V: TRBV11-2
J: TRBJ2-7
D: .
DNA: TGTGCCAGCAGCTTTGGAGAGCAGAGCTCCTACGAGCAGTACTTC
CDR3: CASSFGEQSSYEQYF

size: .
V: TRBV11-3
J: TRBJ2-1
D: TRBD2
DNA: TGTGCCAGCAGCGCGGGGGGGCCGACCTACAATGAGCAGTTCTTC
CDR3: CASSAGGPTYNEQFF

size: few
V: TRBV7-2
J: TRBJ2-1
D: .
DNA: TGTGCCAGCAGCTTAGATTACCTCCCTAATGAGCAGTTCTTC
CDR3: CASSLDYLPNEQFF

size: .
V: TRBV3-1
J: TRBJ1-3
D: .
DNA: TGTGCCAGCAGTCACTCCGGGACCGACGCCCACTCTGGAAACACCATATATTTT
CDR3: CASSHSGTDAHSGNTIYF

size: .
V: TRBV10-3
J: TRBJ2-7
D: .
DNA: TGTGCCATCAGTGAGGACGGTGGTAGGTCCTACGAGCAGTACTTC
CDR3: CAISEDGGRSYEQYF

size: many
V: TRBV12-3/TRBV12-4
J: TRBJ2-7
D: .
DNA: TGTGCCAGCAGTCCGGCAGGGGGGCCCTACGAGCAGTACTTC
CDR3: CASSPAGGPYEQYF

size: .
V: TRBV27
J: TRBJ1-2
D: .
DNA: TGTGCCAGCTCTGAGACCTCGGGGGGCTACACCTTC
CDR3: CASSETSGGYTF

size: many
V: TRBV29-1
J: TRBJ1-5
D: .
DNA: TGCAGCGTCGGGAACCTGGACAATCAGCCCCAGCATTTT
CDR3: CSVGNLDNQPQHF

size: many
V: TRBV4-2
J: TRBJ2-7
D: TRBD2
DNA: TGTGCCAGCAGCCAAGTCGGACTAGCGGGGGGCACCTACGAGCAGTACTTC
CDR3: CASSQVGLAGGTYEQYF

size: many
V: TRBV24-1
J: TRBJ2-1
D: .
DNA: TGTGCCACCAGTGAGGTTGATGAGCAGTTCTTC
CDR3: CATSEVDEQFF

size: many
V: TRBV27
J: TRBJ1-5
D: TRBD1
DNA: TGTGCCAGCAGTCCCGGGACAGGGACCCAGCATTTT
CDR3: CASSPGTGTQHF

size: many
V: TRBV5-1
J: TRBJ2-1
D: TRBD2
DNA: TGCGCCAGCAGCCAGACGGCTAGCGGACACAATGAGCAGTTCTTC
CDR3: CASSQTASGHNEQFF

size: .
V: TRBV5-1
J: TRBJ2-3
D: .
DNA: TGCGCCAGCAGCTTGGGTACAGGCGGAGGCTACACAGATACGCAGTATTTT
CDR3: CASSLGTGGGYTDTQYF

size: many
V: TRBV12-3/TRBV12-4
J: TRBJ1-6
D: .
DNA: TGTGCCAGCAGTAACCAAAGGGGTTCTGATTCACCCCTCCACTTT
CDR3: CASSNQRGSDSPLHF

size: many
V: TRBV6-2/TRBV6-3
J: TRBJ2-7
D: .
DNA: TGTGCCAGCAGTCACCCTGGGAGTGGGGACTCCTACGAGCAGTACTTC
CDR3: CASSHPGSGDSYEQYF

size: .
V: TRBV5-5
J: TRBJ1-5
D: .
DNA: TGTGCCAGCAGCTTGTCGGGGGCCGAATTGCAGCCCCAGCATTTT
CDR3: CASSLSGAELQPQHF

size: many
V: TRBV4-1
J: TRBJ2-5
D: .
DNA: TGCGCCAGCAGCGATTGGGGTCGGGCCCAGTACTTC
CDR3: CASSDWGRAQYF